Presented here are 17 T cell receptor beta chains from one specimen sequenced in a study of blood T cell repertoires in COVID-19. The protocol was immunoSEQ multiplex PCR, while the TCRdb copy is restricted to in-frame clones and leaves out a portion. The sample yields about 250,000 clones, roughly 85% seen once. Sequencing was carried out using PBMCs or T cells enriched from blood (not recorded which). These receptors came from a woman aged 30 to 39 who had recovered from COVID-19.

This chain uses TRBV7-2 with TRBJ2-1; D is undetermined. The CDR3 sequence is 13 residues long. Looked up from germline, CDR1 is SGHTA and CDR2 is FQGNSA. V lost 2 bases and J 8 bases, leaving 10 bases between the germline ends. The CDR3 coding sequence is TGTGCCAGCAGCTTATCGGTCCGGGATGAGCAGTTCTTC. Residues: CASSLSVRDEQFF.

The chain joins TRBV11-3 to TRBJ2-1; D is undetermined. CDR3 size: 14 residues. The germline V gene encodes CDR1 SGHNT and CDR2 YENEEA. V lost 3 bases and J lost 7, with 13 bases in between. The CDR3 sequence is CASSLTLETNEQFF. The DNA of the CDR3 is TGTGCCAGCAGCTTGACCCTAGAGACTAATGAGCAGTTCTTC.

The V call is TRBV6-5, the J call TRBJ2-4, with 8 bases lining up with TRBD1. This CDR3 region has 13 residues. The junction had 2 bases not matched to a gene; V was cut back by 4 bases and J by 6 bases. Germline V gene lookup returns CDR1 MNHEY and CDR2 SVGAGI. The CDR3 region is CASSFDRGNIQYF. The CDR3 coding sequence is TGTGCCAGCAGTTTCGACAGGGGAAACATTCAGTACTTC.

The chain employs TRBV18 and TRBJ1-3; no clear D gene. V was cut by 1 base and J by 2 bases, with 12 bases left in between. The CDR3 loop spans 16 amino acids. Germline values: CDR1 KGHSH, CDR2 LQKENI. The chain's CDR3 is CASSPRTGRTGNTIYF. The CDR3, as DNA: TGTGCCAGCTCACCACGGACGGGGAGAACTGGAAACACCATATATTTT.

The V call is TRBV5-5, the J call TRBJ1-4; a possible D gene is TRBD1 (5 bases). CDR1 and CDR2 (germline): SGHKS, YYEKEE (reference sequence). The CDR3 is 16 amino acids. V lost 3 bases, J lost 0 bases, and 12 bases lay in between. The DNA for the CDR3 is TGTGCCAGCAGCTGGGCGGGACCTGCAACTAATGAAAAACTGTTTTTT. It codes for CASSWAGPATNEKLFF.

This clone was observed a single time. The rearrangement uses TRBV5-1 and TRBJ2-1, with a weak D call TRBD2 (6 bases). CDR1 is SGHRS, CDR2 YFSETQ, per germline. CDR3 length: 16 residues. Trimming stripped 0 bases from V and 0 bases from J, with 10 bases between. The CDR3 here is CASSLAGSLSYNEQFF. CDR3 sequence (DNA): TGCGCCAGCAGCTTGGCCGGGAGCCTCTCCTACAATGAGCAGTTCTTC.

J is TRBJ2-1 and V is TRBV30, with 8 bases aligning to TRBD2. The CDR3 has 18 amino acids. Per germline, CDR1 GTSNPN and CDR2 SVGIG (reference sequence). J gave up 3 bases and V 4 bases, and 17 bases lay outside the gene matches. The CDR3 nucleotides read TGTGCCTGGAAGGATGAGCGGGAGAGGAGGCCTTTCTACAATGAGCAGTTCTTC. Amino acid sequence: CAWKDERERRPFYNEQFF.

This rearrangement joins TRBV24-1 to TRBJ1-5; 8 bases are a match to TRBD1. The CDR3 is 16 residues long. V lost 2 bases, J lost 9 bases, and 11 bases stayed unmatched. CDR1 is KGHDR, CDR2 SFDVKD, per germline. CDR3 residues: CATSDSAGQGRVPQHF. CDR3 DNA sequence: TGTGCCACCAGTGATTCTGCAGGACAGGGTCGGGTGCCCCAGCATTTT.

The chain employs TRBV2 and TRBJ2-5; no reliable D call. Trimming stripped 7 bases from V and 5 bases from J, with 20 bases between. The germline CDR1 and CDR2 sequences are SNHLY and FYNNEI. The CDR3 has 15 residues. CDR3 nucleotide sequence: TGTGCCAGCACCCTCACGACGGTTCGAGCGGAGACCCAGTACTTC. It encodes CASTLTTVRAETQYF.

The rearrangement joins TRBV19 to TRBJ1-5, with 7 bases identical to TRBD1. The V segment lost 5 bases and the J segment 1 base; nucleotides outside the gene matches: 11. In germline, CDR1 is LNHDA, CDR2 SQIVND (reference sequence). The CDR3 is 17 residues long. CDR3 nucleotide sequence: TGTGCCAGTAGTTACCTCCGGGACAGCCAAAGCAATCAGCCCCAGCATTTT. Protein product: CASSYLRDSQSNQPQHF.

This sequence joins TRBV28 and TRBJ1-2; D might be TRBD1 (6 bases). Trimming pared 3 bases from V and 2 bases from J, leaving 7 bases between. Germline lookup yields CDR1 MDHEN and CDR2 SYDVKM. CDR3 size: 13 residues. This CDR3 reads CASSLDRNYGYTF. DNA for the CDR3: TGTGCCAGCAGTTTGGACAGAAACTATGGCTACACCTTC.

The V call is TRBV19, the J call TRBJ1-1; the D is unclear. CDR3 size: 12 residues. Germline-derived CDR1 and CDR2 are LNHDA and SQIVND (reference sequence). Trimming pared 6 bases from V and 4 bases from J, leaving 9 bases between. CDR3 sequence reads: CASRGRGTEAFF. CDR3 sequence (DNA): TGTGCCAGTAGAGGTCGAGGCACTGAAGCTTTCTTT.

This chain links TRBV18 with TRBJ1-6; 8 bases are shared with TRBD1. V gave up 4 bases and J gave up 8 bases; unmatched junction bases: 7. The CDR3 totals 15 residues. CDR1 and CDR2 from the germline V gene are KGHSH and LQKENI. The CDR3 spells CASSHLTGADSPLHF. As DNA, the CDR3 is TGTGCCAGCTCACACCTGACAGGGGCGGATTCACCCCTCCACTTT.

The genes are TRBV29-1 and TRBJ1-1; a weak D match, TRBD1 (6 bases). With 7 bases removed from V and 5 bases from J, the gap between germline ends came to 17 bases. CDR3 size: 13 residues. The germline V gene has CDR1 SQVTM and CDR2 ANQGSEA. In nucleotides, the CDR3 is TGCAGCGGCGAAGGGGACAAACTTACTGAAGCTTTCTTT. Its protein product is CSGEGDKLTEAFF.

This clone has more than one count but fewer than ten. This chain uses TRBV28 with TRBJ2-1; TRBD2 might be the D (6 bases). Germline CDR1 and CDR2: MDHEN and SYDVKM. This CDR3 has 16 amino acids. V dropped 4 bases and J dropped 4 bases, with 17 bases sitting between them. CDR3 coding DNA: TGTGCCAGCAGTTACTCGAATACTGGGGGGTACAATGAGCAGTTCTTC. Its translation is CASSYSNTGGYNEQFF.

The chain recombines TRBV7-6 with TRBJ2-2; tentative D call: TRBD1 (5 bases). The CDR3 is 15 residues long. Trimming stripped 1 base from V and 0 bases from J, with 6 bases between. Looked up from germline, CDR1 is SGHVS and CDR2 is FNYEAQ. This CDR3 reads CASSLGQPNTGELFF. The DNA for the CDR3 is TGTGCCAGCAGCTTAGGACAGCCGAACACCGGGGAGCTGTTTTTT.

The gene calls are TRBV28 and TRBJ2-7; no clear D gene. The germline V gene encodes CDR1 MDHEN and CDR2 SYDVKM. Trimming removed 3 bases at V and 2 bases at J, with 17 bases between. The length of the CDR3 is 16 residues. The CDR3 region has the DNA TGTGCCAGCAGTTTCCCCCAAATCCAGTTACCCTACGAGCAGTACTTC. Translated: CASSFPQIQLPYEQYF. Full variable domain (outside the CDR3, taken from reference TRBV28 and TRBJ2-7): DVKVTQSSRYLVKRTGEKVFLECVQDMDHENMFWYRQDPGLGLRLIYFSYDVKMKEKGDIPEGYSVSREKKERFSLILESASTNQTSMYLCASSFPQIQLPYEQYFGPGTRLTVT.